A selection of T cell receptor beta chains follows, all from one sample in a study of CD8+CD57+ T cells in acquired aplastic anemia. TCRdb independently ran MiXCR on the reads; one entry per CDR3 protein. The sample consists of some 240,000 distinct CDR3 sequences, about a third of them appearing once. Sequenced sample: sorted CD4+, CD8+, or CD8+CD57+ T cells (not recorded which) from PBMCs. These receptors originate from a human donor in good health, serving as a control. Each CDR3 is given with its conserved first and last residue. The D gene is left open where the match is weak. For some rows the clone size is stated as once, few or many, or as a class when expanded; others skip it.

J gene | D gene | clone size | V gene | CDR3 protein | CDR3 DNA
TRBJ1-4 | . | few | TRBV11-1 | CASSLVWFGPFNEKLFF | TGTGCCAGCAGCTTAGTATGGTTTGGGCCTTTTAATGAAAAACTGTTTTTT
TRBJ1-2 | . | many | TRBV20-1 | CSASGAEYYGYTF | TGCAGTGCTAGCGGGGCCGAGTACTATGGCTACACCTTC
TRBJ2-3 | . | many | TRBV4-1 | CASSGQMRDTQYF | TGCGCCAGCAGCGGGCAGATGAGAGATACGCAGTATTTT
TRBJ2-1 | . | . | TRBV4-2 | CASSQGRGNEQFF | TGTGCCAGCAGCCAAGGGAGGGGAAATGAGCAGTTCTTC
TRBJ2-5 | . | . | TRBV10-3 | CASRDSASIWTQYF | TGTGCCAGCCGGGACTCCGCCTCTATTTGGACCCAGTACTTC
TRBJ1-5 | TRBD1 | once | TRBV10-3 | CAISESYRVGTGGNQPQHF | TGTGCCATCAGTGAGAGTTACCGGGTCGGGACAGGTGGCAATCAGCCCCAACATTTT
TRBJ1-2 | . | many | TRBV5-4 | CASSFAELYGYTF | TGTGCCAGCAGCTTCGCCGAGCTCTATGGCTACACCTTC
TRBJ2-7 | TRBD1 | . | TRBV24-1 | CATSDRGTGGSEQYF | TGTGCCACCAGTGATCGCGGGACAGGGGGTAGCGAGCAGTACTTC
TRBJ2-7 | . | few | TRBV6-1 | CASSKSGLPSYEQYF | TGTGCCAGCAGTAAATCGGGACTTCCTTCCTACGAGCAGTACTTC
TRBJ1-4 | TRBD1 | few | TRBV7-3 | CASSRDRGTNEKLFF | TGTGCCAGCAGCCGGGACAGGGGTACTAATGAAAAACTGTTTTTT
TRBJ2-1 | . | . | TRBV2 | CASSQSYNEQFF | TGTGCCAGCAGTCAATCGTACAATGAGCAGTTCTTC
TRBJ2-2 | TRBD1 | many | TRBV15 | CATGRGGQGNTGELFF | TGTGCCACCGGCAGGGGGGGACAGGGTAACACCGGGGAGCTGTTTTTT
TRBJ1-1 | . | many | TRBV20-1 | CSARDGGRGTEAFF | TGCAGTGCTAGAGATGGGGGCCGAGGCACTGAAGCTTTCTTT
TRBJ2-5 | . | many | TRBV6-6 | CASSYNGKEETQYF | TGTGCCAGCAGTTACAATGGAAAGGAGGAGACCCAGTACTTC